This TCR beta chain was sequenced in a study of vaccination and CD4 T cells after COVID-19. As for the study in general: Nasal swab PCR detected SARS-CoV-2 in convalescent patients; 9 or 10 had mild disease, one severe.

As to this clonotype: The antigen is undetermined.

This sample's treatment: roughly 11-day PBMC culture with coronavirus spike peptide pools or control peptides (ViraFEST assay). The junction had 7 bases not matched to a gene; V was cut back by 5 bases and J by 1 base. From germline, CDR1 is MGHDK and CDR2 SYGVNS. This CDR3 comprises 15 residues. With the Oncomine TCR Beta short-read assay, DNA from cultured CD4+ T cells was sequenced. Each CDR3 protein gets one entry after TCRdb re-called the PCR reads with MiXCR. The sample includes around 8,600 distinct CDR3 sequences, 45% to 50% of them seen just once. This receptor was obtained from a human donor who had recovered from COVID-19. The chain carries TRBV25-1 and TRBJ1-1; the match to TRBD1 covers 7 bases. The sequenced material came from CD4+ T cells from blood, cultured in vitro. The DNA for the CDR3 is TGTGCCAGCAGTTCGGACAGGTTGGGGAACACTGAAGCTTTCTTT. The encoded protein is CASSSDRLGNTEAFF.